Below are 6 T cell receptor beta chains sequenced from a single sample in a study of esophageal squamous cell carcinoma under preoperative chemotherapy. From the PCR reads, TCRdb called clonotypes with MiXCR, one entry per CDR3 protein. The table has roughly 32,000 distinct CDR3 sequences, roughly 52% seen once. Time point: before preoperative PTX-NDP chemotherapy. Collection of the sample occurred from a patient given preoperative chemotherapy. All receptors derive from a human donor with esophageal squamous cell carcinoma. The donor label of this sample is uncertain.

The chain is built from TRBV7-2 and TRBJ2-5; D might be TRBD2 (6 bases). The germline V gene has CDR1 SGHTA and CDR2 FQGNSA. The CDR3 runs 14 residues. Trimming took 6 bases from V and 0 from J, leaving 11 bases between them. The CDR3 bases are TGTGCCAGCAGGAGGCGGGGTGACCAAGAGACCCAGTACTTC. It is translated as CASRRRGDQETQYF. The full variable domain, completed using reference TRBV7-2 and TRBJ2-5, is GAGVSQSPSNKVTEKGKDVELRCDPISGHTALYWYRQSLGQGLEFLIYFQGNSAPDKSGLPSDRFSAERTGGSVSTLTIQRTQQEDSAVYLCASRRRGDQETQYFGPGTRLLVL.

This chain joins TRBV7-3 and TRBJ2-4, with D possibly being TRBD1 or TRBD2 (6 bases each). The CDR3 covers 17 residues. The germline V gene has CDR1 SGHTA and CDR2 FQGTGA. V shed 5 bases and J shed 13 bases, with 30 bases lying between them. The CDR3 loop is CASSAGPGGGDQEIQYF. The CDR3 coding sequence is TGTGCCAGCAGCGCGGGGCCCGGGGGCGGGGACCAAGAGATCCAGTACTTC.

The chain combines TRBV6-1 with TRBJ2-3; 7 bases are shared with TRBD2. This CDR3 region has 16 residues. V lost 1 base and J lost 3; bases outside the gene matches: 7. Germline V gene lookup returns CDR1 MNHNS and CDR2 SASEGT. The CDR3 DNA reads TGTGCCAGCAGTGAAGGTTGGGCGGGAGTGACAGATACGCAGTATTTT. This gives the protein CASSEGWAGVTDTQYF.

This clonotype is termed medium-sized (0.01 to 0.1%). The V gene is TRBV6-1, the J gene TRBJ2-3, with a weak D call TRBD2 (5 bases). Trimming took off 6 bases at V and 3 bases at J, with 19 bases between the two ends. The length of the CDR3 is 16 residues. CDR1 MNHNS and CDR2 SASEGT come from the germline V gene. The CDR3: CASRDRAYRGTDTQYF. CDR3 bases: TGTGCCAGCAGGGATCGGGCCTACCGAGGGACAGATACGCAGTATTTT.

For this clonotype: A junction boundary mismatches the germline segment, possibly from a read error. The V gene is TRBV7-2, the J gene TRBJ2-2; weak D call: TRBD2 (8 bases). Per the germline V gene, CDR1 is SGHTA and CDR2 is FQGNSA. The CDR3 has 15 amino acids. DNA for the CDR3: TGTGCCAGCAGACCTCGCGGGAGGAGCACAGGGGCGCTGTATTTT. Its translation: CASRPRGRSTGALYF.

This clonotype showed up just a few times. The CDR3 DNA is TGCGCCAGCAGCTTGGGTTTAAGGGGCAAAGAGACCCAGTACTTC. Translating it yields CASSLGLRGKETQYF. The rearrangement uses TRBV5-1 and TRBJ2-5, with D perhaps matching TRBD1 (5 bases). With 0 bases removed from V and 3 bases from J, the gap between germline ends came to 12 bases. The CDR3 spans 15 residues. Germline V gene sequence: CDR1 SGHRS, CDR2 YFSETQ.